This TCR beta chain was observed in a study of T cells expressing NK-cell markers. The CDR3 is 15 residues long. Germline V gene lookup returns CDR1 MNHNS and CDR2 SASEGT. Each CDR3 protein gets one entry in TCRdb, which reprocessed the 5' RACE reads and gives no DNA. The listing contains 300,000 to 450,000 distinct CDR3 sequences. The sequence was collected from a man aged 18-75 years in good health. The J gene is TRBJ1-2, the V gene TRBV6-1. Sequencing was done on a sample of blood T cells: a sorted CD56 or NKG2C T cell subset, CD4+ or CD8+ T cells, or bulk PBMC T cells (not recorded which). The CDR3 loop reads CASRGASAGNYGYTF.